A selection of T cell receptor beta chains follows, all from one sample in a study of T-cell reconstitution after alpha-beta-depleted transplantation in children. Each CDR3 protein is one row after TCRdb ran MiXCR on the PCR reads. There are roughly 100,000 distinct CDR3 sequences in the sample; approximately 6% occur only once, and roughly 5.5% lies in the top ten. The sequenced sample was PBMCs, mostly from graft donor cells, obtained 60 days after TCRalphabeta/CD19-depleted stem cell transplant. These receptors were collected from a female patient aged 2-9 years who had a stem cell transplant for Fanconi anemia, so the T cells may come from the graft donor. Both conserved end residues are part of each CDR3. D genes are given only for firm matches. Expanded clones are given a class, and other clones once, few, many or no size at all.

v_call	j_call	clone_size	d_call	cdr3_nt	cdr3_aa
TRBV7-9	TRBJ2-4	many	TRBD1	TGTGCCAGCAGCGCACTTCGGACAGGGGAGAACATTCAGTACTTC	CASSALRTGENIQYF
TRBV5-1	TRBJ2-4	.	TRBD2	TGCGCCAGCAGCCTAGATCGGACTAGCCTGAACATTCAGTACTTC	CASSLDRTSLNIQYF
TRBV5-1	TRBJ2-1	few	TRBD2	TGCGCCAGCAGCCCACCGGGACTAGCGGGTTTCAATGAGCAGTTCTTC	CASSPPGLAGFNEQFF
TRBV29-1	TRBJ2-5	many	TRBD1	TGCAGCGACTACAGGGGCCAAGAGACCCAGTACTTC	CSDYRGQETQYF
TRBV18	TRBJ2-1	medium-sized	.	TGTGCCAGCTCACTCACCACAGGGTTAGGGGCCCATGAGCAGTTCTTC	CASSLTTGLGAHEQFF
TRBV5-1	TRBJ2-7	many	TRBD2	TGCGCCAGCGGGGGGACTAGCGGAAACTACGAGCAGTACTTC	CASGGTSGNYEQYF
TRBV7-9	TRBJ2-7	many	TRBD1	TGTGCCAGCAGCCCCCGACAGGGGGAGGGGTCCTACGAGCAGTACTTC	CASSPRQGEGSYEQYF
TRBV10-3	TRBJ2-3	many	.	TGTGCCATCAAGGGGGAAGACACAGATACGCAGTATTTT	CAIKGEDTDTQYF
TRBV3-1	TRBJ1-3	.	.	TGTGCCAGCAGCTGGGTCGGAAACACCATATATTTT	CASSWVGNTIYF
TRBV7-3	TRBJ2-3	many	TRBD1	TGTGCCAGCGGGGCGACAGGGCCCACAGATACGCAGTATTTT	CASGATGPTDTQYF
TRBV11-2	TRBJ2-5	.	.	TGTGCCAGCAGCTTAGACCGCCTTGGGGAGACCCAGTACTTC	CASSLDRLGETQYF
TRBV7-2	TRBJ2-3	many	.	TGTGCCAGCAGCTTCCTAGGACCTAGCACAGATACGCAGTATTTT	CASSFLGPSTDTQYF
TRBV18	TRBJ2-3	many	.	TGTGCCAGCTCACCGACAGATACGCAGTATTTT	CASSPTDTQYF
TRBV12-3/TRBV12-4	TRBJ1-5	many	TRBD1	TGTGCCAGCAGCCGCGACAGGGCCGATCAGCCCCAGCATTTT	CASSRDRADQPQHF
TRBV7-2	TRBJ2-7	few	TRBD2	TGTGCCAGCAGCCCGCCCCCACTAGCGGGAACCTACGAGCAGTACTTC	CASSPPPLAGTYEQYF
TRBV3-1	TRBJ2-2	.	.	TGTGCCAGCAGCCAAGATCACACCGGGGAGCTGTTTTTT	CASSQDHTGELFF
TRBV6-5	TRBJ2-1	many	TRBD1	TGTGCCAGCAGTTACCCGGGACAGGGGGCCCACAATGAGCAGTTCTTC	CASSYPGQGAHNEQFF
TRBV11-2	TRBJ2-7	.	TRBD2	TGTGCCAGCAGCTTAGATCACCTAGCGGGGGGATCCTACGAGCAGTACTTC	CASSLDHLAGGSYEQYF
TRBV2	TRBJ1-6	.	.	TGTGCCAGCAGTGAAACGTACAGAGGAATGCCACCCCTCCACTTT	CASSETYRGMPPLHF
TRBV28	TRBJ2-2	many	.	TGTGCCAGCGGAGAGGGACACACGAACACCGGGGAGCTGTTTTTT	CASGEGHTNTGELFF
TRBV7-2	TRBJ1-6	.	.	TGTGCCAGCAGTAATCCTTCACCCCTCCACTTT	CASSNPSPLHF
TRBV3-1	TRBJ2-7	few	TRBD2	TGTGCCAGCAGCCGCGGGACTAGCGGGAGGGCCCCCTACGAGCAGTACTTC	CASSRGTSGRAPYEQYF
TRBV4-1	TRBJ2-3	.	.	TGCGCCAGCAGCCAAGAACGAGGAGATACGCAGTATTTT	CASSQERGDTQYF
TRBV7-3	TRBJ2-5	.	TRBD2	TGTGCCAGCAGCTTATCCGGGGGGAAGACCCAGTACTTC	CASSLSGGKTQYF
TRBV3-1	TRBJ2-2	few	.	TGTGCCAGCAGCCAAGCGCGGATAAACACCGGGGAGCTGTTTTTT	CASSQARINTGELFF
TRBV6-5	TRBJ1-4	many	.	TGTGCCAGCAGCCGAAAGGCCGCCCCGGCAACTAATGAAAAACTGTTTTTT	CASSRKAAPATNEKLFF
TRBV20-1	TRBJ2-5	many	TRBD2	TGCAGTGCTAGAGATCCGAAGCGGGGAGAGACCCAGTACTTC	CSARDPKRGETQYF
TRBV12-3/TRBV12-4	TRBJ2-7	many	TRBD2	TGTGCCAGCAGTTTCGGCGGGGGGCCCTACGAGCAGTACTTC	CASSFGGGPYEQYF
TRBV12-3/TRBV12-4	TRBJ2-3	many	.	TGTGCCAGCAGTTTCCCTACAACTAGTCCCGGCACAGATACGCAGTATTTT	CASSFPTTSPGTDTQYF
TRBV28	TRBJ2-1	many	TRBD1	TGTGCCAGCACGGACAGGCACAATGAGCAGTTCTTC	CASTDRHNEQFF
TRBV6-5	TRBJ2-7	.	TRBD1	TGTGCCAGCAGTTCAGGGGGCGAGCAGTACTTC	CASSSGGEQYF
TRBV21-1	TRBJ2-5	few	.	TGTGCCAGCAGCAAAGGCTACAGGGGAAGGAGCGAGACCCAGTACTTC	CASSKGYRGRSETQYF
TRBV5-1	TRBJ2-7	.	TRBD1	TGCGCCAGCAGCATTGGGACAGCTCAGTACGAGCAGTACTTC	CASSIGTAQYEQYF
TRBV11-1	TRBJ2-5	many	TRBD2	TGTGCCAGCAGCTTAGTTATGACTAGCGGGGGTGAGACCCAGTACTTC	CASSLVMTSGGETQYF
TRBV16	TRBJ1-1	.	.	TGTGCCAGCAGCCAACGGGTGCCGAAGACTGAAGCTTTCTTT	CASSQRVPKTEAFF
TRBV14	TRBJ2-1	.	.	TGTGCCAGCAGACGTCAGGGAGGTCTTGATGAGCAGTTCTTC	CASRRQGGLDEQFF
TRBV28	TRBJ2-7	many	.	TGTGCCAGCAGTTTATTGCTAGGGGGAACCTACGAGCAGTACTTC	CASSLLLGGTYEQYF
TRBV11-2	TRBJ1-1	few	TRBD1	TGTGCCAGCAGCACGAACAGGGGGACGAACACTGAAGCTTTCTTT	CASSTNRGTNTEAFF
TRBV5-1	TRBJ1-1	few	.	TGCGCCAGCAGCGCAGGACTCCGGAACACTGAAGCTTTCTTT	CASSAGLRNTEAFF
TRBV30	TRBJ2-4	.	.	TGTGCCTGGAGCCCCCCCCCGGTCCTAGAACCCCTTACCAAAAACATTCAGTACTTC	CAWSPPPVLEPLTKNIQYF
TRBV28	TRBJ2-1	.	.	TGTGCCATCTCTGTACTAGCCTACAATGAGCAGTTCTTC	CAISVLAYNEQFF
TRBV7-6	TRBJ1-3	.	.	TGTGCCAGCAGCTTACACTCTGGAAACACCATATATTTT	CASSLHSGNTIYF
TRBV4-2	TRBJ2-1	many	TRBD2	TGTGCCAGCAGCCAAGATCCCTATTCATGGAGCGGGATTCGCCTCAATGAGCAGTTCTTC	CASSQDPYSWSGIRLNEQFF
TRBV30	TRBJ2-5	.	TRBD2	TGTGCCTGGGGGTCCCGGATAGCGGGTTTCTTCCAAGAGACCCAGTACTTC	CAWGSRIAGFFQETQYF
TRBV28	TRBJ2-5	many	TRBD1	TGTGCCAGCAGCACTTACCCAGGGGGCTTGCAAGAGACCCAGTACTTC	CASSTYPGGLQETQYF
TRBV28	TRBJ2-5	many	TRBD1	TGTGCCAGCAGTTCCCAGGGGGCTCCGGGTGAGACCCAGTACTTC	CASSSQGAPGETQYF
TRBV6-5	TRBJ1-2	many	.	TGTGCCAGCAGTTACACTTCGTACTATGGCTACACCTTC	CASSYTSYYGYTF
TRBV3-1	TRBJ2-3	many	.	TGTGCCAGCAGCCAAGTCCCACTAGCATATACGCAGTATTTT	CASSQVPLAYTQYF
TRBV20-1	TRBJ2-5	many	TRBD2	TGCAGTGCTAGAGTGGTAGCGGGAGTTAGAGAGACCCAGTACTTC	CSARVVAGVRETQYF
TRBV2	TRBJ2-3	many	.	TGTGCCAGCAGGGGTCTAGCGTTTACAGATACGCAGTATTTT	CASRGLAFTDTQYF
TRBV28	TRBJ2-7	many	.	TGTGCCAGCAGCCCGAGACTAGAGCAGTACTTC	CASSPRLEQYF
TRBV5-1	TRBJ2-3	many	.	TGCGCCAGCAGACTAGCCCCAGATACGCAGTATTTT	CASRLAPDTQYF
TRBV11-2	TRBJ1-2	many	TRBD1	TGTGCCAGCAGCTCGAGGACAGGGGGTCGGTATGGCTACACCTTC	CASSSRTGGRYGYTF
TRBV20-1	TRBJ2-7	many	.	TGCAGTGCTAGAGAGGGCTTATTTCCGGGGGAGCAGTACTTC	CSAREGLFPGEQYF
TRBV18	TRBJ2-7	.	.	TGTGCCAGCTCACCACCGAACCCGAGGAGCTCCTACGAGCAGTACTTC	CASSPPNPRSSYEQYF
TRBV30	TRBJ1-1	few	.	TGTGCCTGGAGTATAGCAACCGACCGGCGCTTT	CAWSIATDRRF
TRBV20-1	TRBJ2-3	.	TRBD2	TGCAGTGCCCGACCTCGACTAGCGGTCACAGATACGCAGTATTTT	CSARPRLAVTDTQYF
TRBV11-1	TRBJ2-1	many	TRBD2	TGTGCCAGCAGCTTATACTCCCTTAGCGGGAGGACCTACAATGAGCAGTTCTTC	CASSLYSLSGRTYNEQFF
TRBV18	TRBJ2-7	many	.	TGTGCCAGCTCACCGAGTCCGGGGAAGCAGTACTTC	CASSPSPGKQYF